This T cell receptor (beta chain) appears in the sequencing data of a study of T cell changes during pregnancy in multiple sclerosis. The CDR3 is 15 residues long. The germline V and J ends were trimmed by 6 bases and 0 bases, with 15 bases remaining between them. Germline CDR1 reads MNHEY; CDR2 reads SVGAGI. Repertoires were generated with immunoSEQ multiplex PCR, while TCRdb's copy carries only in-frame clones and drops some. The profile covers fewer than 140,000 clones, with just under 95% appearing a single time and roughly 1.7% taken by the ten largest. The origin of this receptor is a female donor with multiple sclerosis, enrolled in a pregnancy study. The rearrangement links TRBV6-5 to TRBJ2-7, with a tentative D call TRBD2 (5 bases). The sequencing here drew on peripheral blood, taken after pregnancy. The CDR3 DNA follows: TGTGCCAGCAGCGCACCGGGAAGGAGCTCCTACGAGCAGTACTTC. This translates into CASSAPGRSSYEQYF.